This T cell receptor (beta chain) was documented in a study of T cell responses to AZD1222 COVID-19 vaccine. Study results and limitations: Most donors were white British, females outnumbered males, and clonal diversity was possibly underestimated. Nearly half of spike-specific TCRs reportedly target variant regions that are unmutated in the B.1.351 and B.1.1.7 variants. Two AZD1222 doses significantly raised spike-specific TCR breadth and depth over controls.

Sequencing used immunoSEQ multiplex PCR; TCRdb keeps in-frame clones, though not all of them. The sample shows roughly 82,000 clones, approximately 85% of them seen only once. Points on this clone: As yet, its antigen is unknown.

Deletions cut 4 bases from V and 0 bases from J, with 11 bases between. This CDR3 comprises 15 residues. CDR1 and CDR2 from the germline V gene are SGHDT and YYEEEE. This chain links TRBV5-6 with TRBJ1-3; D call uncertain. Sequenced material: peripheral blood, taken on day 0 of AZD1222 vaccination. The sequence was obtained from an adult in good health. The CDR3 spells CASSRSSVSGNTIYF. The CDR3 DNA reads TGTGCCAGCAGCCGATCGTCAGTCTCTGGAAACACCATATATTTT.